Sequencing of this T cell receptor beta chain was carried out in a study of control samples from healthy donors and cancer patients. The data were produced by immunoSEQ multiplex PCR, yet TCRdb's version contains in-frame clones alone and is incomplete. The sample lists some 130,000 clones, approximately 90% seen once, with roughly 8.7% in the top ten. Germline V gene data show CDR1 as GTSNPN and CDR2 as SVGIG (reference sequence). The length of the CDR3 is 12 residues. V gave up 4 bases and J gave up 5 bases, with 9 bases separating them. Sequencing was done on a sample of blood. The source of this sequence is a young man in good health. This chain uses TRBV30 with TRBJ2-1, with D unresolved. The chain's CDR3 is CAWKIGNNEQFF. The CDR3 bases are TGTGCCTGGAAGATAGGGAACAATGAGCAGTTCTTC.